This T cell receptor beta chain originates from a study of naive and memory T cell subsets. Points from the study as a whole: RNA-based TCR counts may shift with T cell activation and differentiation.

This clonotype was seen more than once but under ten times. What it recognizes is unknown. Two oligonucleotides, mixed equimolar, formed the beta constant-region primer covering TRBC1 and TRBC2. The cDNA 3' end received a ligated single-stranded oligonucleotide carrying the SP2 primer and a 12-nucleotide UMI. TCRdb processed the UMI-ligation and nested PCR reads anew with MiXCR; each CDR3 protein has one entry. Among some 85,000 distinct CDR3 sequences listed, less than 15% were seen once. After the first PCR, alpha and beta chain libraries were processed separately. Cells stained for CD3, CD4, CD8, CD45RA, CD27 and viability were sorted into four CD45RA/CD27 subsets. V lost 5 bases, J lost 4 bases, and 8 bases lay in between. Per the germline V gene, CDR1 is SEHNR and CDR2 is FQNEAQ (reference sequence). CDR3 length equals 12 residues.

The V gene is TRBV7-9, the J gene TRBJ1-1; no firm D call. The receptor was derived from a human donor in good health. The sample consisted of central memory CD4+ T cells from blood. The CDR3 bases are TGTGCCAGCAGCGACCGACTCACTGAAGCTTTCTTT. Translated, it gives CASSDRLTEAFF.